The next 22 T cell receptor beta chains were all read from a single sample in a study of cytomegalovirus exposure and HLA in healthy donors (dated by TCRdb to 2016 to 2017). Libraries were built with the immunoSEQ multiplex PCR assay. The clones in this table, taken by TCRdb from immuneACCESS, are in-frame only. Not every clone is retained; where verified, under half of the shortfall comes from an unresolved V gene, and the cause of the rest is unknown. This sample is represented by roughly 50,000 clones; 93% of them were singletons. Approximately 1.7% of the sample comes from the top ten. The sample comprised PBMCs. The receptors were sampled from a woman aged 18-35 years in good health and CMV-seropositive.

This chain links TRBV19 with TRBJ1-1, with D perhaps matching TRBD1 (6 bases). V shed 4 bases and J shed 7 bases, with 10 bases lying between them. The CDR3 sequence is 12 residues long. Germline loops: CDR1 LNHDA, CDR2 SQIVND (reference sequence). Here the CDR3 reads CASSRGQREAFF. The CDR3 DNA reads TGTGCCAGTAGTAGAGGACAGCGTGAAGCTTTCTTT.

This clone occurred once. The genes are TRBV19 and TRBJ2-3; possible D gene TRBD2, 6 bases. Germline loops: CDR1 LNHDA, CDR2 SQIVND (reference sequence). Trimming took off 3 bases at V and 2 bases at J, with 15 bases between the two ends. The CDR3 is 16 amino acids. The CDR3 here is CASSIWGGANTDTQYF. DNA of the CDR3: TGTGCCAGTAGTATTTGGGGCGGGGCGAACACAGATACGCAGTATTTT.

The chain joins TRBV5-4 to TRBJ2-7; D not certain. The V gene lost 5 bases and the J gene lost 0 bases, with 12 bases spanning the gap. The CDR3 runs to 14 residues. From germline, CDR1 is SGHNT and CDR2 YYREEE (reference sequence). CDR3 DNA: TGTGCCAGCAGTTTTGCATCGGGCTCCTACGAGCAGTACTTC. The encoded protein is CASSFASGSYEQYF.

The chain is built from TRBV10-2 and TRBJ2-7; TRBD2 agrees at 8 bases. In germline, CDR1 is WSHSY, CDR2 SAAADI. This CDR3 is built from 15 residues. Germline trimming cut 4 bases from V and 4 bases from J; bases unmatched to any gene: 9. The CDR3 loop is CASSGRGGLRYEQYF. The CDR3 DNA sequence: TGCGCCAGCAGTGGACGCGGGGGGCTAAGGTACGAGCAGTACTTC.

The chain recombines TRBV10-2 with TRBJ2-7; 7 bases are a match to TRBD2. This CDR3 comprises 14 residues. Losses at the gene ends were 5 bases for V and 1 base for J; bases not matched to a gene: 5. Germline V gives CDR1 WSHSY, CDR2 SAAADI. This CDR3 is CASSFTSESYEQYF. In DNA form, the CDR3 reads TGCGCCAGCAGTTTCACTAGCGAATCCTACGAGCAGTACTTC.

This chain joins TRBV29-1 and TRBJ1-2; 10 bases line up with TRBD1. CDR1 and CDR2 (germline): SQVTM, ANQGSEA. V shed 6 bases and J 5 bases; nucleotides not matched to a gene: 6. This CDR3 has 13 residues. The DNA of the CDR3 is TGCAGCGTAGCCGGGACAGGGGTTTATGGCTACACCTTC. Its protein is CSVAGTGVYGYTF.

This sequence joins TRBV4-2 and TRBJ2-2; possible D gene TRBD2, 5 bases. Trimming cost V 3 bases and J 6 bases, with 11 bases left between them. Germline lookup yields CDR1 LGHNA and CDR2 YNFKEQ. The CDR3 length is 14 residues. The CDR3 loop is CASSHSTTSGELFF. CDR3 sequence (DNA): TGTGCCAGCAGCCATTCGACTACTTCCGGGGAGCTGTTTTTT.

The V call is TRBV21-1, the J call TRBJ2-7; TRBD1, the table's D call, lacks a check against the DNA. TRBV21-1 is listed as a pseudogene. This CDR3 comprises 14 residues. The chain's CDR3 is CASSKVRDTYEQYF. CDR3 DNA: TGTGCCAGCAGCAAAGTCCGGGACACCTACGAGCAGTACTTC.

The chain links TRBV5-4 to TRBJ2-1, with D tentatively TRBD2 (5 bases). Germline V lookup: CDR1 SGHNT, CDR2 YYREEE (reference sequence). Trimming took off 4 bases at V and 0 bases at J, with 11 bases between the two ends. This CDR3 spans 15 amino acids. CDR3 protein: CASSTQRSSYNEQFF. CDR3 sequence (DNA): TGTGCCAGCAGCACACAGCGGAGCTCCTACAATGAGCAGTTCTTC.

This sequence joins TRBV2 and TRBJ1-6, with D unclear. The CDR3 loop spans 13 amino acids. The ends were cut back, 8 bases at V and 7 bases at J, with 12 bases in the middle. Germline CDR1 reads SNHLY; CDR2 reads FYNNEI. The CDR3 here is CASRQSTNSPLHF. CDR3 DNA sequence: TGTGCCAGCCGACAATCGACGAATTCACCCCTCCACTTT. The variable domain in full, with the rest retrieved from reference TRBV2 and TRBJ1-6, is EPEVTQTPSHQVTQMGQEVILRCVPISNHLYFYWYRQILGQKVEFLVSFYNNEISEKSEIFDDQFSVERPDGSNFTLKIRSTKLEDSAMYFCASRQSTNSPLHFGNGTRLTVT.

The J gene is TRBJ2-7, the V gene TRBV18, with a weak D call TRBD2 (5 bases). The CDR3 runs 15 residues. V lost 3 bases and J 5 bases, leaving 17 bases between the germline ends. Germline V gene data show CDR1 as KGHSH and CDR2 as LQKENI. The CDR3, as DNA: TGTGCCAGCTCACCGAACTACGTGGGAGCGAACGAGCAGTACTTC. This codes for CASSPNYVGANEQYF. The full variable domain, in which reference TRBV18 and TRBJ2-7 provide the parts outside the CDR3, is NAGVMQNPRHLVRRRGQEARLRCSPMKGHSHVYWYRQLPEEGLKFMVYLQKENIIDESGMPKERFSAEFPKEGPSILRIQQVVRGDSAAYFCASSPNYVGANEQYFGPGTRLTVT.

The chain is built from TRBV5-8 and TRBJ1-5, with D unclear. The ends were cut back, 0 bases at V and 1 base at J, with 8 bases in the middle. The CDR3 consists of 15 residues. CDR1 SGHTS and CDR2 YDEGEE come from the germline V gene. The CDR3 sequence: CASSLGGVSNQPQHF. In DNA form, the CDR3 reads TGTGCCAGCAGCTTGGGGGGAGTGAGCAATCAGCCCCAGCATTTT.

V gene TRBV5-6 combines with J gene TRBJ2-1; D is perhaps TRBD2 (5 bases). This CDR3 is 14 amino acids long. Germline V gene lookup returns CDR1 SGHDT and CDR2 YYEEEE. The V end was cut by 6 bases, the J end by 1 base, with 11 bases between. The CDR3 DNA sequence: TGTGCCAGCACCCTAGGAGGATCCTACAATGAGCAGTTCTTC. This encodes CASTLGGSYNEQFF.

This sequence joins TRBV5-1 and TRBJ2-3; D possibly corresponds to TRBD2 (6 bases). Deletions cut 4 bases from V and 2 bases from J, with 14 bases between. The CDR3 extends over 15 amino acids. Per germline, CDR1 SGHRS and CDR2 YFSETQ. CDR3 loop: CASSKSGLNTDTQYF. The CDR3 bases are TGCGCCAGCAGCAAAAGCGGACTAAACACAGATACGCAGTATTTT.

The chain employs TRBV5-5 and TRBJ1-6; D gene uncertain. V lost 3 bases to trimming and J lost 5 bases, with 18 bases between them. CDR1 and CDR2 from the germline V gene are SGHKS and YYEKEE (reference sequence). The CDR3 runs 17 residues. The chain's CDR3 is CASSSQIRPRDNSPLHF. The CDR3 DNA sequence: TGTGCCAGCAGCTCCCAAATCCGCCCACGAGATAATTCACCCCTCCACTTT.

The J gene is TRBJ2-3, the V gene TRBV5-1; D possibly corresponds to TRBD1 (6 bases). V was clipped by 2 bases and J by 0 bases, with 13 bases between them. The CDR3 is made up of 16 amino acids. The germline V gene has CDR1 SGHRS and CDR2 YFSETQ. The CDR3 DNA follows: TGCGCCAGCAGCTTAATACCAGGGGATAGCACAGATACGCAGTATTTT. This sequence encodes CASSLIPGDSTDTQYF.

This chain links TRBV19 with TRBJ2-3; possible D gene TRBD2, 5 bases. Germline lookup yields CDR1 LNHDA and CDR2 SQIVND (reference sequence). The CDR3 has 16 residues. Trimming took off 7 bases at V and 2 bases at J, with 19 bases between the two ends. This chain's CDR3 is CASTIVAGGPTDTQYF. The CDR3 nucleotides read TGTGCCAGTACAATCGTGGCGGGCGGCCCCACAGATACGCAGTATTTT.

CDR3 loop: CASSPQGGQPQHF. The DNA of the CDR3 is TGTGCCAGCAGCCCGCAGGGTGGTCAGCCCCAGCATTTT. V gene TRBV7-2 combines with J gene TRBJ1-5; a weak D match, TRBD1 (5 bases). Trimming pared 5 bases from V and 6 bases from J, leaving 11 bases between. This CDR3 has 13 amino acids. Germline values: CDR1 SGHTA, CDR2 FQGNSA.

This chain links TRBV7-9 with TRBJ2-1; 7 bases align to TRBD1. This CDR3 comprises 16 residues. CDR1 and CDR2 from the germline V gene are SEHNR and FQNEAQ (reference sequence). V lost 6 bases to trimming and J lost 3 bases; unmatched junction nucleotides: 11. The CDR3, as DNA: TGTGCCAGCAGAATCTTACCGGGACAGCTCTACAATGAGCAGTTCTTC. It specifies CASRILPGQLYNEQFF.

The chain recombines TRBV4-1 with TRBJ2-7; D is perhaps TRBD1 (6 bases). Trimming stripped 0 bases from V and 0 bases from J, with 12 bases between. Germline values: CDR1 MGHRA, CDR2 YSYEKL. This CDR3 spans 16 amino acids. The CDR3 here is CASSQEGQLSSYEQYF. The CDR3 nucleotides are TGCGCCAGCAGCCAAGAGGGACAACTGAGCTCCTACGAGCAGTACTTC.

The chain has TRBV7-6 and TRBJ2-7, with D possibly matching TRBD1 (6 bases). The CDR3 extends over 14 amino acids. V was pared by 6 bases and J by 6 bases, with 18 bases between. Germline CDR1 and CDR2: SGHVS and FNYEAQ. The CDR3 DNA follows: TGTGCCAGCAGTTCAGGAGCAGGGACACTCGAGCAGTACTTC. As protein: CASSSGAGTLEQYF.

CDR3 protein: CASSEAATGRNGYTF. CDR3 DNA sequence: TGTGCCAGCAGTGAAGCAGCGACAGGGAGGAATGGCTACACCTTC. The chain combines TRBV6-1 with TRBJ1-2; TRBD1 agrees at 7 bases. The germline V gene has CDR1 MNHNS and CDR2 SASEGT. The CDR3 loop spans 15 amino acids. V was pared by 0 bases and J by 6 bases, with 7 bases of the junction left unmatched.